These T cell receptor beta chains were read from a single sample in a study of T cells after yellow fever vaccination. From the 5' RACE reads, TCRdb called clonotypes with MiXCR, one entry per CDR3 protein. The sample lists fewer than 150,000 distinct CDR3 sequences, 6.5% to 9% occurring once. This material consisted of CD4+ T cells sorted from PBMCs, taken about 41 days after the first yellow fever vaccination. Receptors originate from a man between 18 and 29 years old who received the YFV17D yellow fever vaccine. Both conserved end residues are part of each CDR3. Each record gives: D gene, clone size, V gene, J gene, CDR3 protein, CDR3 DNA. A D gene is named only where the DNA matches it firmly. Not every row has a clone size; where given, it reads once, few, many or a size class.

NA	many	TRBV5-1	TRBJ1-5	CASSLAWGLNQPQHF	TGCGCCAGCAGCTTGGCCTGGGGTTTGAATCAGCCCCAGCATTTT
TRBD2	many	TRBV20-1	TRBJ2-1	CSAYDPGRGNEQFF	TGCAGTGCTTATGATCCGGGGAGGGGCAATGAGCAGTTCTTC
NA	many	TRBV20-1	TRBJ1-6	CSAQGLGNSPLHF	TGCAGTGCCCAGGGACTGGGGAATTCACCCCTCCACTTT
NA	many	TRBV12-3/TRBV12-4	TRBJ2-3	CASSRLTGDTQYF	TGTGCCAGCAGTCGCCTGACGGGGGATACGCAGTATTTT
TRBD1	many	TRBV20-1	TRBJ2-2	CSATGTGGGELFF	TGCAGTGCTACAGGGACAGGGGGTGGGGAGCTGTTTTTT
NA	many	TRBV12-3/TRBV12-4	TRBJ1-2	CASSFGEGYGYTF	TGTGCCAGCAGTTTCGGGGAAGGCTATGGCTACACCTTC
NA	many	TRBV7-2	TRBJ1-3	CASSLASGQGNTIYF	TGTGCCAGCAGCTTAGCGTCAGGACAAGGAAACACCATATATTTT
TRBD1	NA	TRBV5-1	TRBJ2-7	CASSPGQGAASYEQYF	TGCGCCAGCAGCCCGGGACAGGGGGCGGCCTCCTACGAGCAGTACTTC
TRBD1	medium-sized	TRBV5-1	TRBJ2-5	CASSGTAQETQYF	TGCGCCAGCAGCGGGACAGCGCAAGAGACCCAGTACTTC
NA	many	TRBV20-1	TRBJ2-5	CSAPPWGAETQYF	TGCAGTGCCCCGCCATGGGGCGCGGAGACCCAGTACTTC
NA	many	TRBV7-2	TRBJ1-1	CASSAKRGETEAFF	TGTGCCAGCAGCGCTAAGCGGGGAGAGACTGAAGCTTTCTTT
NA	many	TRBV20-1	TRBJ2-3	CSAVSGVGGTQYF	TGCAGTGCGGTTTCGGGGGTCGGGGGTACGCAGTATTTT
NA	many	TRBV4-1	TRBJ2-5	CASSQDLSGTWVF	TGCGCCAGCAGCCAAGATCTTTCCGGGACATGGGTCTTC
NA	medium-sized	TRBV10-3	TRBJ2-1	CAIRRLGSYNEQFF	TGTGCCATCCGACGGTTAGGGTCCTACAATGAGCAGTTCTTC
TRBD1	many	TRBV6-5	TRBJ1-2	CASYPGQGARGYTF	TGTGCCAGTTATCCGGGACAGGGGGCAAGGGGCTACACCTTC
NA	NA	TRBV28	TRBJ2-4	CASANFRGRAKNIQYF	TGTGCCAGCGCAAATTTCAGGGGCCGGGCCAAAAACATTCAGTACTTC
TRBD2	few	TRBV5-4	TRBJ2-3	CASSAASGVRSADTQYF	TGTGCCAGCAGCGCAGCTAGCGGGGTGCGTTCCGCAGATACGCAGTATTTT
NA	NA	TRBV5-4	TRBJ2-3	CASSLASTHTDTQYF	TGTGCCAGCAGCTTGGCGTCTACCCACACAGATACGCAGTATTTT
NA	many	TRBV12-3/TRBV12-4	TRBJ2-3	CASSLAQGLTDTQYF	TGTGCCAGCAGTTTAGCACAGGGCCTCACAGATACGCAGTATTTT
TRBD2	many	TRBV24-1	TRBJ2-3	CAAGAGAHTDTQYF	TGTGCCGCGGGAGCGGGGGCGCACACAGATACGCAGTATTTT
TRBD2	many	TRBV7-3	TRBJ2-2	CASSLTLAGGNTGELFF	TGTGCCAGCAGCTTAACGCTTGCGGGGGGGAACACCGGGGAGCTGTTTTTT
TRBD1	many	TRBV18	TRBJ2-2	CASSLDRAPGELFF	TGTGCCAGCTCACTCGACAGGGCCCCCGGGGAGCTGTTTTTT
TRBD2	many	TRBV7-2	TRBJ2-1	CASSSIAGGQFF	TGTGCCAGCAGCTCGATAGCGGGGGGGCAGTTCTTC
NA	few	TRBV9	TRBJ1-3	CASSVDPFSGNTIYF	TGTGCCAGCAGCGTAGATCCGTTCTCTGGAAACACCATATATTTT
NA	NA	TRBV12-3/TRBV12-4	TRBJ1-2	CASSFSPGAYGYTF	TGTGCCAGCAGTTTCAGTCCGGGGGCCTATGGCTACACCTTC
TRBD2	many	TRBV2	TRBJ2-1	CASKKGLADYNEQFF	TGTGCCAGCAAAAAGGGACTAGCGGACTACAATGAGCAGTTCTTC
TRBD1	many	TRBV5-1	TRBJ2-1	CASSSHRGRDEQFF	TGCGCCAGCAGCTCCCACAGGGGGCGAGATGAGCAGTTCTTC
NA	many	TRBV5-4	TRBJ2-1	CATRALGGLGYNEQFF	TGTGCCACTAGAGCGTTGGGGGGCCTGGGGTACAATGAGCAGTTCTTC
TRBD2	NA	TRBV7-2	TRBJ2-2	CASILLAGSTTGELFF	TGTGCCAGCATCCTACTAGCGGGGAGCACTACCGGGGAGCTGTTTTTT
TRBD1	many	TRBV5-1	TRBJ1-1	CASSKTGGLTEAFF	TGCGCCAGCAGTAAAACAGGGGGCTTAACTGAAGCTTTCTTT
TRBD1	many	TRBV3-1	TRBJ1-6	CASSQLLDRANSPLHF	TGTGCCAGCAGCCAACTTTTGGACAGGGCTAATTCACCCCTCCACTTT
TRBD1	NA	TRBV5-4	TRBJ1-4	CASSLQGANEKLFF	TGTGCCAGCAGCCTTCAGGGGGCAAATGAAAAACTGTTTTTT
NA	few	TRBV7-2	TRBJ1-1	CASSPPGRLNTEAFF	TGTGCCAGCAGCCCACCTGGACGGCTGAACACTGAAGCTTTCTTT
NA	many	TRBV20-1	TRBJ2-1	CSARDWGRPSSYNEQFF	TGCAGTGCTAGAGATTGGGGACGTCCTAGCTCCTACAATGAGCAGTTCTTC
NA	many	TRBV6-5	TRBJ1-1	CASSYLEGQGEAFF	TGTGCCAGCAGTTACTTAGAGGGACAAGGTGAAGCTTTCTTT
TRBD2	many	TRBV11-2	TRBJ2-1	CASSSLRGGLYNEQFF	TGTGCCAGCAGCTCTCTGCGGGGGGGCCTGTACAATGAGCAGTTCTTC
TRBD1	few	TRBV7-9	TRBJ1-6	CAGGQGFGNSPLHF	TGTGCCGGTGGACAGGGGTTTGGTAATTCACCCCTCCACTTT
NA	many	TRBV18	TRBJ2-3	CASSPPMRLRGSTDTQYF	TGTGCCAGCTCACCACCGATGAGGCTCAGGGGAAGCACAGATACGCAGTATTTT
NA	many	TRBV28	TRBJ2-1	CASSFGGNNEQFF	TGTGCCAGCAGTTTCGGGGGTAACAATGAGCAGTTCTTC
TRBD2	many	TRBV7-2	TRBJ2-2	CASSERGVGGELFF	TGTGCCAGCAGCGAGCGGGGGGTTGGCGGGGAGCTGTTTTTT
TRBD2	many	TRBV9	TRBJ2-1	CASSVGGAGGLNEQFF	TGTGCCAGCAGCGTAGGTGGGGCGGGGGGCCTTAATGAGCAGTTCTTC
NA	many	TRBV7-2	TRBJ1-4	CASSYRHATNEKLFF	TGTGCCAGCAGTTACAGGCACGCAACTAATGAAAAACTGTTTTTT